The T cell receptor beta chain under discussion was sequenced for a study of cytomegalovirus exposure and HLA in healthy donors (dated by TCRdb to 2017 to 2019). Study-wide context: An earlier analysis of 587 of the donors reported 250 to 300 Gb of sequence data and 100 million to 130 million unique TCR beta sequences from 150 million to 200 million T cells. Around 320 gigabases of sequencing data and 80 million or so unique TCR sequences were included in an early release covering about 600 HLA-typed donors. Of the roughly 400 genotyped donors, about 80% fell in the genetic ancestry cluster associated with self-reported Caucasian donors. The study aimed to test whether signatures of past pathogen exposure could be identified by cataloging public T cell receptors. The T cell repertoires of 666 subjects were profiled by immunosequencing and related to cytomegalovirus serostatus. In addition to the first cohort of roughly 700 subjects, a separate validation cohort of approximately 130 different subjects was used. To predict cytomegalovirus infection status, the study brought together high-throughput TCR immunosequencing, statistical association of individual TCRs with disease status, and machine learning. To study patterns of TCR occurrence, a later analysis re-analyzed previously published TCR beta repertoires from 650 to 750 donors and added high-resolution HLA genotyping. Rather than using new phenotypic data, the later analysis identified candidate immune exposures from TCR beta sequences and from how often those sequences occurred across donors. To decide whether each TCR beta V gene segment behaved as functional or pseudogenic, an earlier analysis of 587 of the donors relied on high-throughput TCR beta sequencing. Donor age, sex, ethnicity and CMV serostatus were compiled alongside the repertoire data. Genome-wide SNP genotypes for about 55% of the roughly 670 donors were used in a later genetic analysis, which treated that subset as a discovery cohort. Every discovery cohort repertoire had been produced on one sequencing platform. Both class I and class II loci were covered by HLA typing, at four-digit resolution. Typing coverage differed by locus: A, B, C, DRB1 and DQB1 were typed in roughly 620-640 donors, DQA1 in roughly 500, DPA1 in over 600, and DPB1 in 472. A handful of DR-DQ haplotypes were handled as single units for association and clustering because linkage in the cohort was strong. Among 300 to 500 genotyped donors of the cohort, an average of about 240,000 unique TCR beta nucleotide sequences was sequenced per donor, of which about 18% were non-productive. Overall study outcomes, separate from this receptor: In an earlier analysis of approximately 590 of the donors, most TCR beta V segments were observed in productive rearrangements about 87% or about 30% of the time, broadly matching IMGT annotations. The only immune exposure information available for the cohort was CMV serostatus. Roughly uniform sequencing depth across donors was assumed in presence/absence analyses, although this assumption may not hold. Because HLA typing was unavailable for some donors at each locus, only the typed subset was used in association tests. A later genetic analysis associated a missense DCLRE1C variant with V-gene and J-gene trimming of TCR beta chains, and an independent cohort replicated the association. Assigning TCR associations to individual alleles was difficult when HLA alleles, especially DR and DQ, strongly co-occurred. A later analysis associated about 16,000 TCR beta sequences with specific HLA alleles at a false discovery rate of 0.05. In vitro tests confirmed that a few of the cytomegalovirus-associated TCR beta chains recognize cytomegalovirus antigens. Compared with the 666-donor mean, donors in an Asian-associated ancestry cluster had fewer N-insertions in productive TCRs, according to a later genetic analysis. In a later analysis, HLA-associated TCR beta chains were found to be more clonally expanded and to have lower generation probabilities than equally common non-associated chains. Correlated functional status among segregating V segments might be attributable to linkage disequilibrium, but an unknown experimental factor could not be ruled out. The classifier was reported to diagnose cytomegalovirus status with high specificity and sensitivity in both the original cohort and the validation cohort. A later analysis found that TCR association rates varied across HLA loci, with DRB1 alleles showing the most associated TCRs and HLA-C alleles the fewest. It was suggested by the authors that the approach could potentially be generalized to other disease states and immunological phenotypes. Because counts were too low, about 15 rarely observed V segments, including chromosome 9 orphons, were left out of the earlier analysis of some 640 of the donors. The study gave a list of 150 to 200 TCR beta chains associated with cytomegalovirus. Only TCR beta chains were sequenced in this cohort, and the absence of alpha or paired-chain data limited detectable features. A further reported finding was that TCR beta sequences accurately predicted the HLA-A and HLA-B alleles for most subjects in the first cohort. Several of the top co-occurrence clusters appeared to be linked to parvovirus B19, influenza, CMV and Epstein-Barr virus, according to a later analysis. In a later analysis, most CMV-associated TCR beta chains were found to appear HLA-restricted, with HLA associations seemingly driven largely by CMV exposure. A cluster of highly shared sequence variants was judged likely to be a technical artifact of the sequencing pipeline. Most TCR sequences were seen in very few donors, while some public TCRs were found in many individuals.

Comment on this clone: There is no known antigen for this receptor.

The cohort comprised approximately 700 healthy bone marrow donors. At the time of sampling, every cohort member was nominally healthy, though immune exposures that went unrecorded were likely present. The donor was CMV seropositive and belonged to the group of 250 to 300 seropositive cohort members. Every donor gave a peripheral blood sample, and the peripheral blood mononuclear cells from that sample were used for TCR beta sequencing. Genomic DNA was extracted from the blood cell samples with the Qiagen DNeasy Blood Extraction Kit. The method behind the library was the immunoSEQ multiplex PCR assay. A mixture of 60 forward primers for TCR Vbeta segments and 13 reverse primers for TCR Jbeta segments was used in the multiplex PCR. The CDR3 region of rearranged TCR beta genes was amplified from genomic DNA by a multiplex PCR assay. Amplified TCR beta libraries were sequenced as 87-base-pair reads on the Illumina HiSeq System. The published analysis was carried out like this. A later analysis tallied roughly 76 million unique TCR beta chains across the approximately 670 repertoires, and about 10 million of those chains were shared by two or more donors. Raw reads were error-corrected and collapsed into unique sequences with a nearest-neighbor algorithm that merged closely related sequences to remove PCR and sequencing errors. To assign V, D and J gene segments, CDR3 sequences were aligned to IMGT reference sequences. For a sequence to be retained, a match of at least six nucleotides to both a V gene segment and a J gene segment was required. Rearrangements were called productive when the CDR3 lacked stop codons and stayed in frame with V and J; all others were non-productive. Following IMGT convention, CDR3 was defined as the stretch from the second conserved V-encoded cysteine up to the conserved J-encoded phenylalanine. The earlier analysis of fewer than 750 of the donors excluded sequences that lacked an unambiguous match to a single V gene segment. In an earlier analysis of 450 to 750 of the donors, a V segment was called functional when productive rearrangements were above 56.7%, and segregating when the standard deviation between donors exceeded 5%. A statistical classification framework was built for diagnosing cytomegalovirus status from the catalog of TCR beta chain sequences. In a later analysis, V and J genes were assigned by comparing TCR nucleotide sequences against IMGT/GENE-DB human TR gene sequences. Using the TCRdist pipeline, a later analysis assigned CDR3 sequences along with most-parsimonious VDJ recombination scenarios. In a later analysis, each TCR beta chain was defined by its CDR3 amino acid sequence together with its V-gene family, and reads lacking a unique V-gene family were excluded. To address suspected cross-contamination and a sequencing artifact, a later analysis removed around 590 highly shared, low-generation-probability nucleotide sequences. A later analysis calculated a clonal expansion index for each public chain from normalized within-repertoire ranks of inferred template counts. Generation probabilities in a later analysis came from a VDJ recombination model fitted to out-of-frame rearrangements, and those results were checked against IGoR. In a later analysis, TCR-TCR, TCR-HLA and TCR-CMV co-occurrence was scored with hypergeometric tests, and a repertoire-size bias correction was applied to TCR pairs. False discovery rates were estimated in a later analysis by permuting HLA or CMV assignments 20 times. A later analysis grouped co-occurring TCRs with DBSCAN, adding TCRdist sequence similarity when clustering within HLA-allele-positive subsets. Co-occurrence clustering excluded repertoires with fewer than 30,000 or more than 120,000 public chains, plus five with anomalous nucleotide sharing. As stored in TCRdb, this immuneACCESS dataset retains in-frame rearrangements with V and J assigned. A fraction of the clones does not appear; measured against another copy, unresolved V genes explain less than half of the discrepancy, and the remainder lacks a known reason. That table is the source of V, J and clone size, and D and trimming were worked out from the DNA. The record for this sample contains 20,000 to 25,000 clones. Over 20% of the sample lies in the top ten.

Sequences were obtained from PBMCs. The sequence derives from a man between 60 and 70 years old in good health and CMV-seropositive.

The base sequence is TGTGCCTGTCCAGGGGCGGCGGACACTGAAGCTTTCTTT. The resulting protein is CACPGAADTEAFF. The V and J segments used are TRBV30 and TRBJ1-1; perhaps TRBD1 is the D gene, with 6 bases matching. Based on the germline V gene (reference sequence), the CDR1 and CDR2 sequences are GTSNPN and SVGIG. V loses 6 bases of germline sequence and J loses 3 bases, and the interval between the two ends is 14 bases. From the cysteine through the phenylalanine, the CDR3 covers 13 amino acids. Only the CDR3 part of the read is kept: 39 bases, read in frame from the first base.